These T cell receptor beta chains were read from a single sample in a study of blood T cell repertoires in COVID-19. Method: immunoSEQ multiplex PCR; TCRdb's copy keeps in-frame clones and lacks some. The profile shows hundreds of thousands of clones, 75% to 90% of them singletons. What was sequenced was peripheral blood. These receptors all come from a woman aged 70-85 years with active or convalescent COVID-19. Each CDR3 is given with its conserved first and last residue. The order of the fields is D gene, J gene, V gene, CDR3 protein, CDR3 DNA. A D gene is named only where the DNA matches it firmly.

>TRBD1|TRBJ2-1|TRBV27
CASSFGDSRNNEQFF
TGTGCCAGCAGTTTTGGGGACAGCAGAAACAATGAGCAGTTCTTC
>TRBD1|TRBJ1-4|TRBV19
CASRNLQGANEKLFF
TGTGCCAGTAGGAATCTTCAGGGGGCTAATGAAAAACTGTTTTTT
>-|TRBJ1-2|TRBV6-2/TRBV6-3
CASSYSTAGLGYTF
TGTGCCAGCAGTTACTCGACGGCGGGGTTGGGCTACACCTTC
>TRBD2|TRBJ2-3|TRBV11-1
CASSLVAGGHTDTQYF
TGTGCCAGCAGCTTAGTGGCGGGGGGGCACACAGATACGCAGTATTTT
>TRBD1|TRBJ2-5|TRBV5-1
CASSLGRGETQYF
TGCGCCAGCAGCTTAGGCAGGGGGGAGACCCAGTACTTC
>TRBD2|TRBJ2-6|TRBV27
CASSLLGGGGSSGANVLTF
TGTGCCAGCAGTTTATTAGGTGGGGGGGGTTCCTCTGGGGCCAACGTCCTGACTTTC
>TRBD1|TRBJ1-2|TRBV5-1
CASSQGTGVNYGYTF
TGCGCCAGCAGCCAGGGGACAGGGGTAAACTATGGCTACACCTTC
>TRBD2|TRBJ2-1|TRBV7-6
CASSLDPRGLAALYNEQFF
TGTGCCAGCAGCTTAGATCCGAGGGGACTAGCGGCCTTATACAATGAGCAGTTCTTC
>-|TRBJ1-4|TRBV10-3
CAISALNEKLFF
TGTGCCATCAGTGCGTTAAATGAAAAACTGTTTTTT
>-|TRBJ2-1|TRBV7-9
CASSLMQVDNEQFF
TGTGCCAGCAGCTTGATGCAGGTTGACAATGAGCAGTTCTTC
>-|TRBJ1-5|TRBV4-2
CASSQEGGMNQPQHF
TGTGCCAGCAGCCAAGAGGGAGGGATGAATCAGCCCCAGCATTTT
>TRBD1|TRBJ1-6|TRBV5-1
CASSLFDRVSTYNSPLHF
TGCGCCAGCAGCCTATTTGACAGGGTATCGACCTATAATTCACCCCTCCACTTT
>-|TRBJ2-2|TRBV19
CASRRRQDSNTGELFF
TGTGCCAGTAGAAGAAGACAGGATTCGAACACCGGGGAGCTGTTTTTT
>-|TRBJ1-2|TRBV4-3
CASSQGATTNYGYTF
TGCGCCAGCAGCCAAGGGGCAACCACTAACTATGGCTACACCTTC